A selection of T cell receptor beta chains follows, all from one sample in a study of T cells in Graves' hyperthyroidism and ophthalmopathy. TCRdb called the multiplex PCR reads again in MiXCR, with one record for every CDR3 protein. The table includes approximately 690,000 distinct CDR3 sequences, around 13% detected once. Input material: blood. These receptors all come from a woman between 50 and 59 years old with Graves' ophthalmopathy. The CDR3 runs from the conserved cysteine through the conserved F or W. A D gene is named only where the DNA matches it firmly. Some rows mark clone size as missing; the rest say once, few, many or name a class of expanded clone.

size,V,D,J,CDR3,DNA
many,TRBV13,TRBD2,TRBJ2-7,CASSRTSGGEQYF,TGTGCCAGCAGTAGGACTAGCGGTGGCGAGCAGTACTTC
NA,TRBV6-1,NA,TRBJ1-6,CASIRNFGDLNSPLHF,TGTGCCAGCATTAGGAATTTCGGAGACCTCAATTCACCCCTCCACTTT
many,TRBV15,NA,TRBJ2-3,CATSRRPWDSYTDTQYF,TGTGCCACCAGCAGACGTCCGTGGGACTCCTACACAGATACGCAGTATTTT
NA,TRBV9,NA,TRBJ2-7,CASSVATGDAYEQYF,TGTGCCAGCAGCGTAGCGACAGGCGACGCCTACGAGCAGTACTTC
NA,TRBV19,NA,TRBJ2-1,CASKGVEQFF,TGTGCCAGTAAGGGTGTTGAGCAGTTCTTC
NA,TRBV12-5,TRBD2,TRBJ2-4,CASGSREGQEAKNIQYF,TGTGCTAGTGGTTCGCGGGAGGGCCAGGAGGCCAAAAACATTCAGTACTTC
few,TRBV7-2,TRBD1,TRBJ1-5,CASSLNRGLDEPQHF,TGTGCCAGCAGCTTAAACAGGGGGCTGGATGAGCCCCAGCATTTT
many,TRBV6-2/TRBV6-3,TRBD1,TRBJ2-1,CASSYWGQRNNEQFF,TGTGCCAGCAGTTACTGGGGACAGAGGAACAATGAGCAGTTCTTC
NA,TRBV6-1,NA,TRBJ2-5,CASSVARGGEYF,TGTGCCAGCAGTGTTGCCAGGGGTGGTGAGTACTTC
NA,TRBV20-1,TRBD2,TRBJ2-4,CSARDLRLAGGRGNIQYF,TGCAGTGCTAGAGATCTTAGGCTAGCGGGAGGGCGGGGGAACATTCAGTACTTC
NA,TRBV24-1,NA,TRBJ2-3,CATSDVQGYSTDTRYF,TGTGCCACCAGTGATGTACAGGGATATAGCACAGATACGCGGTATTTT
many,TRBV7-9,NA,TRBJ2-7,CASSVTYEQYF,TGTGCCAGCAGCGTCACCTACGAGCAGTACTTC
NA,TRBV27,NA,TRBJ2-4,CASSLGPILAKNIQYF,TGTGCCAGCAGTTTGGGGCCGATACTGGCCAAAAACATTCAGTACTTC
many,TRBV6-1,NA,TRBJ1-2,CASTSQDRMGYGYTF,TGTGCCAGCACCTCTCAAGACAGGATGGGGTATGGCTACACCTTC
NA,TRBV10-3,NA,TRBJ1-3,CATREGHTGNTIYF,TGTGCCACAAGGGAGGGGCATACTGGAAACACCATATATTTT
many,TRBV7-2,NA,TRBJ1-2,CASSLGLTERYGYTF,TGTGCCAGCAGCTTAGGCCTGACAGAACGCTATGGCTACACCTTC
NA,TRBV6-2/TRBV6-3,NA,TRBJ1-1,CASSPHRDKNTEAFF,TGTGCCAGCAGTCCCCACAGGGATAAAAACACTGAAGCTTTCTTT
many,TRBV30,NA,TRBJ1-1,CAWSMDMNTEAFF,TGTGCCTGGAGTATGGATATGAACACTGAAGCTTTCTTT
few,TRBV4-3,TRBD1,TRBJ2-3,CASSQDISGQGYTQYF,TGCGCCAGCAGCCAAGATATCTCGGGACAGGGGTATACGCAGTATTTT
many,TRBV28,TRBD2,TRBJ2-7,CASSLGTSGPYEQYF,TGTGCCAGCAGTTTAGGGACTAGCGGTCCGTACGAGCAGTACTTC
few,TRBV2,TRBD1,TRBJ1-6,CASSGLDRGRDNSPLHF,TGTGCCAGCAGTGGGCTGGACAGGGGAAGAGATAATTCACCCCTCCACTTT
many,TRBV7-2,TRBD2,TRBJ2-1,CASSPRASGSFPNEQFF,TGTGCCAGCAGCCCTCGGGCTAGCGGGAGCTTCCCCAATGAGCAGTTCTTC
NA,TRBV6-2/TRBV6-3,NA,TRBJ2-4,CASSFRVREPLAKNIQYF,TGTGCCAGCAGCTTCAGGGTAAGGGAGCCACTAGCCAAAAACATTCAGTACTTC
few,TRBV19,TRBD1,TRBJ1-5,CASHNPGDRGNQPQHF,TGTGCCAGTCATAATCCAGGGGACAGGGGCAATCAGCCCCAGCATTTT
NA,TRBV9,TRBD1,TRBJ2-1,CASSAHQGQGYNEQFF,TGTGCCAGCAGCGCACACCAGGGACAGGGATACAATGAGCAGTTCTTC
NA,TRBV24-1,NA,TRBJ2-2,CATSDPRAATGELFF,TGTGCCACCAGTGATCCCAGGGCAGCCACCGGGGAGCTGTTTTTT
many,TRBV20-1,TRBD2,TRBJ2-1,CSARDSASGRLSSYNEQFF,TGCAGTGCTAGAGATTCTGCTAGCGGGAGGCTAAGCTCCTACAATGAGCAGTTCTTC
many,TRBV7-2,TRBD2,TRBJ2-1,CASSFTGTSGVGHLDNEQFF,TGTGCCAGCAGCTTCACCGGGACTAGCGGGGTCGGTCATCTCGACAATGAGCAGTTCTTC
NA,TRBV28,NA,TRBJ2-1,CASSSTGHPGQFF,TGTGCCAGCAGCTCGACGGGACACCCGGGGCAGTTCTTC
many,TRBV2,NA,TRBJ1-1,CASRGHWPENTEAFF,TGTGCCAGCAGGGGCCACTGGCCCGAGAACACTGAAGCTTTCTTT
many,TRBV28,NA,TRBJ2-1,CASSNTRGLKNEQFF,TGTGCCAGCAGTAATACTAGAGGTCTCAAGAATGAGCAGTTCTTC
many,TRBV29-1,NA,TRBJ2-3,CSLGLGISTDTQYF,TGCAGCCTCGGTCTCGGGATTAGCACAGATACGCAGTATTTT
NA,TRBV12-3/TRBV12-4,NA,TRBJ2-3,CASSSRGSSRADTQYF,TGTGCCAGCAGTTCCCGAGGTAGCTCGAGGGCAGATACGCAGTATTTT
many,TRBV5-1,NA,TRBJ2-3,CASSLGPSAADTQYF,TGCGCCAGCAGCTTGGGGCCCTCGGCGGCAGATACGCAGTATTTT
many,TRBV11-2,TRBD2,TRBJ2-7,CASSLSGTTSYEQYF,TGTGCCAGCAGCTTAAGTGGGACTACCTCCTACGAGCAGTACTTC
many,TRBV20-1,TRBD2,TRBJ2-3,CSADGLAGGRTDTQYF,TGCAGTGCCGACGGACTAGCGGGAGGCCGCACAGATACGCAGTATTTT
few,TRBV19,NA,TRBJ2-4,CASSIQTRLAKNIQYF,TGTGCCAGTAGTATCCAGACTAGACTAGCCAAAAACATTCAGTACTTC
many,TRBV11-2,NA,TRBJ1-1,CASSLDLLTEAFF,TGTGCCAGCAGCTTAGATCTGCTCACTGAAGCTTTCTTT
many,TRBV28,NA,TRBJ2-4,CASSLRTHIQYF,TGTGCCAGCAGTTTAAGGACGCACATTCAGTACTTC
NA,TRBV4-3,NA,TRBJ2-3,CASSQDLGGYTQYF,TGCGCCAGCAGCCAAGATCTGGGTGGCTATACGCAGTATTTT
many,TRBV12-3/TRBV12-4,NA,TRBJ1-5,CASSFVSGPRQPQHF,TGTGCCAGCAGTTTTGTGTCGGGCCCCCGTCAGCCCCAGCATTTT
NA,TRBV6-2/TRBV6-3,NA,TRBJ2-1,CASRLAPSSYNEQFF,TGTGCCAGCAGACTAGCCCCGTCCTCCTACAATGAGCAGTTCTTC
NA,TRBV24-1,NA,TRBJ1-6,CATSLGGGSPLHF,TGTGCCACCAGCCTCGGAGGGGGTTCACCCCTCCACTTT
few,TRBV2,NA,TRBJ1-5,CASSGVGTKYSNQPQHF,TGTGCCAGCAGTGGAGTCGGGACAAAATATAGCAATCAGCCCCAGCATTTT
many,TRBV11-3,NA,TRBJ2-2,CASSRDTIRAGELFF,TGTGCCAGCAGCCGCGACACAATTCGTGCCGGGGAGCTGTTTTTT